This T cell receptor beta chain emerged from a study of CD8 T cells in Susac syndrome. CD8+ and CD4+ T cells circulating in blood were sequenced for TCR beta. TEMRA cells were FACS-enriched, with CD8+ and CD4+ T cells isolated negatively. The CDR3 is 15 residues long. The V end lost 5 bases, the J end lost 0 bases, and 11 bases lay between the germline ends. CDR1 is SEHNR and CDR2 is FQNEAQ in the germline V gene (reference sequence). After extraction with the RNeasy kit, roughly 0.5 to 1 ug of the RNA was reverse transcribed using random hexamers. Multiplex immunoSEQ PCR targeted 54 Vbeta and 13 Jbeta TCR beta segments. TCRdb reprocessed the immunoSEQ multiplex PCR reads with MiXCR, giving one entry per CDR3 protein. The sample shows 150,000 to 200,000 distinct CDR3 sequences, approximately 94% of them seen only once.

This receptor was identified in a human donor with multiple sclerosis. Sequencing was done on a sample of CD4+ T cells from PBMCs. V usage is TRBV7-9 and J usage is TRBJ2-1, with D possibly matching TRBD2 (5 bases). The CDR3 DNA is TGTGCCAGCAGCGAAGGACTGGCCTCCTACAATGAGCAGTTCTTC. It codes for CASSEGLASYNEQFF.